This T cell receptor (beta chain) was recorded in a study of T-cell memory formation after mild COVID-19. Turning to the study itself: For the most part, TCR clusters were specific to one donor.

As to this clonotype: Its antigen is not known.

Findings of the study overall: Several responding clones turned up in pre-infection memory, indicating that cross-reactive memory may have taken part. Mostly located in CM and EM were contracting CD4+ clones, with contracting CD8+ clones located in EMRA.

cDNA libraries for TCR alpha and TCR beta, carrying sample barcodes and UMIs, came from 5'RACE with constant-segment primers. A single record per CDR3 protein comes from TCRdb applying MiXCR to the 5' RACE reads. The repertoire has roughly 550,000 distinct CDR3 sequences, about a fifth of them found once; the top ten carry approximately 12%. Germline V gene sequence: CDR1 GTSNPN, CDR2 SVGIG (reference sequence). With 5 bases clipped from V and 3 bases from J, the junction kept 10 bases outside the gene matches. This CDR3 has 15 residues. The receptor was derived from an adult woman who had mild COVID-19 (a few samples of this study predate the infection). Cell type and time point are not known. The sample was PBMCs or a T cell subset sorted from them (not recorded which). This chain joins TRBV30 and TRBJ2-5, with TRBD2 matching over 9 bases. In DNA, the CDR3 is TGTGCCTGGGATAGTGGACTAGCGAAAAAAGAGACCCAGTACTTC. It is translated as CAWDSGLAKKETQYF.